These T cell receptor beta chains were read from a single sample in a study of radiotherapy plus CTLA-4 blockade in lung cancer. Produced via immunoSEQ multiplex PCR; TCRdb's table is partial and in-frame only. This sample has over 75,000 clones; about 83% occur once, and the top ten carry over 0.75%. The sequencing here drew on peripheral blood, taken from a patient treated with radiotherapy plus ipilimumab. The receptors originated from a human donor with non-small cell lung cancer who had stable disease on radiotherapy plus ipilimumab. Each CDR3 is given with its conserved first and last residue. D genes are given only for firm matches. Some rows mark clone size as missing; the rest say once, few, many or name a class of expanded clone.

j_call | v_call | d_call | clone_size | cdr3_aa | cdr3_nt
TRBJ2-3 | TRBV7-9 | - | - | CASSLVGQGWSTDTQYF | TGTGCCAGCAGCTTAGTCGGGCAGGGTTGGAGCACAGATACGCAGTATTTT
TRBJ2-7 | TRBV6-5 | - | - | CASSYALAGSYEQYF | TGTGCCAGCAGTTACGCACTAGCAGGGTCCTACGAGCAGTACTTC
TRBJ2-4 | TRBV5-1 | - | - | CASSLGPDLAKNIQYF | TGCGCCAGCAGCTTGGGACCCGACCTAGCCAAAAACATTCAGTACTTC
TRBJ1-1 | TRBV5-1 | TRBD1 | - | CASSLASLQGAMNTEAFF | TGCGCCAGCAGCTTGGCCTCTCTCCAGGGGGCGATGAACACTGAAGCTTTCTTT
TRBJ1-2 | TRBV7-2 | - | - | CASSTYRNTNYGYTF | TGTGCCAGCAGCACCTACAGAAATACTAACTATGGCTACACCTTC
TRBJ1-4 | TRBV27 | TRBD1 | - | CASSSYRQGGLEKLFF | TGTGCCAGCAGTTCCTACCGACAGGGGGGGCTTGAAAAACTGTTTTTT
TRBJ2-2 | TRBV9 | TRBD2 | - | CASSVGASGRASGELFF | TGTGCCAGCAGCGTAGGGGCTAGCGGGAGGGCCTCCGGGGAGCTGTTTTTT
TRBJ1-5 | TRBV28 | - | - | CAITANSNQPQHF | TGTGCCATTACAGCAAATAGCAATCAGCCCCAGCATTTT
TRBJ2-5 | TRBV19 | - | - | CASSIGHGGKEPTQYF | TGTGCCAGTAGTATCGGACATGGGGGCAAAGAGCCGACCCAGTACTTC
TRBJ2-2 | TRBV7-2 | - | - | CASSLGGRDTGELFF | TGTGCCAGCAGCTTAGGCGGAAGGGACACCGGGGAGCTGTTTTTT
TRBJ2-7 | TRBV11-1 | TRBD1 | once | CASSLGTGTGANYEQYF | TGTGCCAGCAGCTTAGGTACCGGGACAGGGGCGAACTACGAGCAGTACTTC
TRBJ2-7 | TRBV5-1 | TRBD2 | - | CASSLVAGGQSYEQYF | TGCGCCAGCAGCTTGGTAGCGGGAGGCCAATCCTACGAGCAGTACTTC
TRBJ2-3 | TRBV27 | - | - | CASSLLFDRTDTQYF | TGTGCCAGCAGCCTCCTTTTCGATAGGACAGATACGCAGTATTTT
TRBJ2-3 | TRBV29-1 | - | - | CSVGHRDVQGTQYF | TGCAGCGTCGGCCACCGGGACGTGCAAGGTACGCAGTATTTT
TRBJ1-2 | TRBV7-3 | TRBD1 | - | CASSLRQGAGYTF | TGTGCCAGCAGCTTGCGGCAGGGGGCTGGCTACACCTTC
TRBJ2-7 | TRBV14 | TRBD1 | - | CASSQRQGRTYEQYF | TGTGCCAGCAGCCAACGACAGGGGCGAACCTACGAGCAGTACTTC
TRBJ1-1 | TRBV29-1 | - | - | CSVGQSMNTEAFF | TGCAGCGTCGGACAGTCCATGAACACTGAAGCTTTCTTT
TRBJ1-3 | TRBV19 | TRBD1 | - | CASSIVGSVRQGDTIYF | TGTGCCAGTAGTATTGTCGGGTCCGTGAGACAGGGGGACACCATATATTTT
TRBJ2-7 | TRBV28 | TRBD1 | - | CASSLRGTGDGQYF | TGTGCCAGCAGTTTACGGGGGACAGGGGACGGGCAGTACTTC
TRBJ1-5 | TRBV7-9 | - | - | CASSDDFHNQPQHF | TGTGCCAGCAGCGACGATTTCCACAATCAGCCCCAGCATTTT
TRBJ2-7 | TRBV27 | TRBD1 | - | CASSFRDRGSYEQYF | TGTGCCAGCAGTTTCCGGGACAGGGGCTCCTACGAGCAGTACTTC
TRBJ1-3 | TRBV28 | TRBD1 | few | CASSLSRGNTIYF | TGTGCCAGCAGTTTATCCAGGGGGAACACCATATATTTT
TRBJ2-7 | TRBV7-9 | - | - | CASSYARANEQYF | TGTGCCAGCAGCTACGCCAGGGCGAACGAGCAGTACTTC
TRBJ2-3 | TRBV9 | TRBD2 | once | CASSVVDGGYTQYF | TGTGCCAGCAGCGTAGTTGACGGGGGGTATACGCAGTATTTT
TRBJ1-1 | TRBV7-8 | TRBD1 | - | CASSLRTGTLGMNTEAFF | TGTGCCAGCAGCTTGCGGACAGGGACATTGGGAATGAACACTGAAGCTTTCTTT
TRBJ1-5 | TRBV18 | TRBD1 | once | CASSPRTGGNQPQHF | TGTGCCAGCTCACCACGGACAGGGGGCAATCAGCCCCAGCATTTT
TRBJ1-2 | TRBV11-2 | TRBD1 | - | CASSPWTGGASGYTF | TGTGCCAGCAGCCCCTGGACAGGGGGCGCGAGTGGCTACACCTTC
TRBJ2-3 | TRBV10-2 | - | - | CASSDPVIGTDTQYF | TGCGCCAGCAGTGACCCCGTGATTGGCACAGATACGCAGTATTTT
TRBJ2-2 | TRBV28 | - | - | CASSSYGELFF | TGTGCCAGCAGTTCGTACGGGGAGCTGTTTTTT
TRBJ2-5 | TRBV19 | TRBD2 | few | CASSIGRSETQYF | TGTGCCAGTAGTATCGGGAGGTCGGAGACCCAGTACTTC
TRBJ1-1 | TRBV11-1 | - | - | CASSLPLEDTEAFF | TGTGCCAGCAGCTTACCTCTAGAGGACACTGAAGCTTTCTTT
TRBJ1-6 | TRBV2 | - | - | CASSEAIFYNSPLHF | TGTGCCAGCAGTGAGGCGATATTCTATAATTCACCCCTCCACTTT
TRBJ1-3 | TRBV11-3 | - | few | CASSFGRSSGNTIYF | TGTGCCAGCAGCTTTGGACGGAGCTCTGGAAACACCATATATTTT